The sample holds many counts of the clone carrying this T cell receptor beta chain. The record originates from a study of response to subunit inactivated influenza vaccine. TCRdb reprocessed the RT-PCR reads with MiXCR, giving one entry per CDR3 protein. The sample includes 550,000 to 800,000 distinct CDR3 sequences, 11% to 15% of them seen just once. Trimming left V 0 bases short and J 5 bases short, with 14 bases between. CDR1 is SGHRS and CDR2 is YFSETQ in the germline V gene. The CDR3 is 16 residues long. The specimen comprised PBMCs from blood, sampled less than 15 days before vaccination. The chain employs TRBV5-1 and TRBJ1-4; D unclear. The sequence derives from a man between 50 and 59 years old who received an inactivated influenza vaccine. CDR3 coding DNA: TGCGCCAGCAGCTTGGGTGTGGCAGGCTGGAATGAAAAACTGTTTTTT. Residues: CASSLGVAGWNEKLFF.